Listed here is a single TCR beta chain. The entry originates in a study of blood T cell repertoires in COVID-19. The CDR3 consists of 15 residues. J was trimmed by 0 bases and V by 5 bases; bases with no gene match: 6. Per germline, CDR1 MDHEN and CDR2 SYDVKM. Clones were sequenced by immunoSEQ multiplex PCR, and TCRdb holds only the in-frame ones, with some missing. The sample carries 40,000 to 50,000 clones, 86% recorded once. This clonotype originated in a woman aged 50 to 60 who had recovered from COVID-19. The sequencing sample was made of PBMCs or T cells enriched from blood (not recorded which). V usage is TRBV28 and J usage is TRBJ1-2; 7 bases fit TRBD1. Here the CDR3 DNA reads TGTGCCAGCAGTGCTGCCGGGACAGCTAACTATGGCTACACCTTC. This gives the protein CASSAAGTANYGYTF.